One TCR beta chain is described in this entry. This clone was seen only a few times. The antigen it binds to is not known. No base quality values were provided; no much bigger clone lies one nucleotide off. The junction shows trimming of 5 bases on V and 8 bases on J, plus 18 bases between the germline ends. In the germline V gene (reference sequence), CDR1 corresponds to SEHNR and CDR2 to FQNEAQ. The CDR3, from cysteine to phenylalanine, totals 14 residues. The kept DNA is CDR3 alone, 42 bases in frame from the first base. The data stem from a study of cytomegalovirus exposure and HLA in healthy donors (dated by TCRdb to 2016 to 2017). About the study as a whole: According to an earlier analysis of a few hundred of the donors, about 170 million T cells yielded 117 million unique TCR beta sequences and about 300 Gb of sequence data. An early release covering roughly 600 HLA-typed donors comprised roughly 300 gigabases of sequencing data and some 79 million unique TCR sequences. Of the approximately 400 genotyped donors, about 80% fell in the genetic ancestry cluster associated with self-reported Caucasian donors. The study aimed to test whether signatures of past pathogen exposure could be identified by cataloging public T cell receptors. The T cell repertoires of 666 subjects were profiled by immunosequencing and related to cytomegalovirus serostatus. A separate validation cohort of 90 to 150 different subjects was used in addition to the 666-subject first cohort. The study combined high-throughput TCR immunosequencing, statistical association of individual TCRs with disease status, and machine learning to predict cytomegalovirus infection status. A later analysis re-examined previously published TCR beta repertoires from over 500 donors and added high-resolution HLA genotyping to investigate patterns of TCR occurrence. In the later analysis, no new phenotypic data were used to find candidate immune exposures; instead, reliance was placed on TCR beta sequences and their occurrence across donors. To decide whether each TCR beta V gene segment behaved as functional or pseudogenic, an earlier analysis of nearly 600 of the donors relied on high-throughput TCR beta sequencing. Donor age, sex, ethnicity and CMV serostatus were compiled together with the repertoire data. A later genetic analysis took genome-wide SNP genotypes for 398 of the 666 donors and used that subset as a discovery cohort. Every repertoire in the discovery cohort had been generated on one and the same sequencing platform. Class I and class II HLA loci were covered by the typing at four-digit resolution. Typing coverage varied by locus: roughly 620-640 donors for A, B, C, DRB1 and DQB1; approximately 520 for DQA1; about 570 for DPA1; around 450 for DPB1. Because of strong linkage in the cohort, roughly five DR-DQ haplotypes were treated as single units for association and clustering. Among roughly 370 genotyped donors of the cohort, an average of approximately 250,000 unique TCR beta nucleotide sequences were sequenced per donor, roughly 18% of them non-productive.

The library was generated by the immunoSEQ multiplex PCR assay. A mixture of 60 forward primers for TCR Vbeta segments and 13 reverse primers for TCR Jbeta segments was used in the multiplex PCR. The CDR3 region of rearranged TCR beta genes was amplified from genomic DNA with a multiplex PCR assay. The Illumina HiSeq System was used to sequence the amplified TCR beta libraries as 87-base-pair reads. In the original analysis: In a later analysis, some 80 million unique TCR beta chains were counted across the roughly 670 repertoires, and roughly 11 million of these chains were shared by at least two donors. Raw reads were error-corrected and collapsed into unique sequences by a nearest-neighbor algorithm in which closely related sequences were merged to remove PCR and sequencing errors. V, D and J gene segments were assigned by aligning CDR3 sequences to IMGT reference sequences. Each retained sequence needed at least a six-nucleotide match to both a V gene segment and a J gene segment. A rearrangement was called productive if the CDR3 had no stop codons and remained in frame with V and J, and every other rearrangement was called non-productive. Following IMGT convention, CDR3 was defined as the stretch from the second conserved V-encoded cysteine up to the conserved J-encoded phenylalanine. The earlier analysis of about 590 of the donors excluded sequences that lacked an unambiguous match to a single V gene segment. An earlier analysis of several hundred of the donors called V segments functional above 56.7% productive rearrangements and segregating when the between-donor standard deviation exceeded 5%. A statistical classification framework was built for diagnosing cytomegalovirus status from the catalog of TCR beta chain sequences. In a later analysis, TCR nucleotide sequences were compared against IMGT/GENE-DB human TR gene sequences so that V and J genes could be assigned. The TCRdist pipeline was used in a later analysis to assign CDR3 sequences and most-parsimonious VDJ recombination scenarios. In a later analysis, each TCR beta chain was defined by its CDR3 amino acid sequence together with its V-gene family, and reads without a unique V-gene family were excluded. In a later analysis, a few hundred highly shared, low-generation-probability nucleotide sequences were removed to address suspected cross-contamination and a sequencing artifact. For each public chain, a later analysis derived a clonal expansion index from normalized ranks of inferred template counts within each repertoire. In a later analysis, generation probabilities were computed using a VDJ recombination model fitted to out-of-frame rearrangements, and the results were checked against IGoR. A later analysis scored TCR-TCR, TCR-HLA and TCR-CMV co-occurrence with hypergeometric tests, applying a repertoire-size bias correction to TCR pairs. False discovery rates were estimated in a later analysis by permuting HLA or CMV assignments 20 times. In a later analysis, co-occurring TCRs were grouped using DBSCAN, and TCRdist sequence similarity was added for clustering within HLA-allele-positive subsets. For co-occurrence clustering, repertoires with fewer than 30,000 or more than 120,000 public chains were excluded, along with four or five repertoires with anomalous nucleotide sharing. Imported from immuneACCESS, the table was reduced by TCRdb to in-frame sequences with V and J called. These copies leave out some clones; in studies compared against another copy, an unresolved V gene accounts for under half, and the cause of the remainder is not known. V and J calls and clone size follow that table, whereas D and trimming were derived from the DNA. For this sample there are a few hundred thousand clones; about 86% appear just once. Around 8.3% of the sample lies in the top ten.

The cohort consisted of some 730 healthy bone marrow donors. Cohort members were all nominally healthy when sampled, although unrecorded immune exposures were likely present. The donor was CMV seropositive and belonged to the group of around 300 seropositive cohort members. A peripheral blood sample was collected from each donor, and TCR beta sequencing was performed on peripheral blood mononuclear cells. The Qiagen DNeasy Blood Extraction Kit was used to extract genomic DNA from the blood cell samples. The full study reports these points: In a later analysis, most CMV-associated TCR beta chains were found to appear HLA-restricted, with HLA associations seemingly driven largely by CMV exposure. Several of the top co-occurrence clusters appeared to be linked to parvovirus B19, influenza, CMV and Epstein-Barr virus, according to a later analysis. The study gave a list of about 150 TCR beta chains associated with cytomegalovirus. The classifier was reported to diagnose cytomegalovirus status with high specificity and sensitivity in both the original cohort and the validation cohort. Roughly uniform sequencing depth across donors was assumed in presence/absence analyses, although this assumption may not hold. An association between a missense DCLRE1C variant and V-gene and J-gene trimming of TCR beta chains was found in a later genetic analysis and replicated in an independent cohort. Most TCR sequences were seen in very few donors, while some public TCRs were found in many individuals. Because counts were too low, around 18 rarely observed V segments, including chromosome 9 orphons, were left out of the earlier analysis of roughly 600 of the donors. When HLA alleles, especially DR and DQ, strongly co-occurred, TCR associations were difficult to assign to individual alleles. This cohort had only TCR beta chains sequenced, and the lack of alpha or paired-chain data limited which features could be detected. A few of the identified cytomegalovirus-associated TCR beta chains were confirmed in vitro to be specific for cytomegalovirus antigens. It was suggested by the authors that the approach could potentially be generalized to other disease states and immunological phenotypes. Because HLA typing was missing for some donors at each locus, association tests included only the typed subset. In a later analysis, HLA-associated TCR beta chains were found to be more clonally expanded and to have lower generation probabilities than equally common non-associated chains. A further reported finding was that TCR beta sequences accurately predicted the HLA-A and HLA-B alleles for most subjects in the first cohort. A group of highly shared sequence variants was considered likely to be a technical artifact of the sequencing pipeline. An earlier analysis of around 600 of the donors showed that most TCR beta V segments appeared in productive rearrangements either about 90% or about 30% of the time, which broadly matched IMGT annotations. Correlated functional status among segregating V segments might be attributable to linkage disequilibrium, but an unknown experimental factor could not be ruled out. Some IMGT-functional V segments, including TRBV6-2 and TRBV6-3, could not be told apart with the 87-base-pair reads, so those segments were excluded. According to a later genetic analysis, donors in an Asian-associated ancestry cluster had fewer N-insertions in productive TCRs than the approximately 690-donor mean. In a later analysis, 16,951 TCR beta sequences were associated with specific HLA alleles at a false discovery rate of 0.05. For the cohort, immune exposure information was limited to CMV serostatus. According to a later analysis, TCR association rates differed among HLA loci, with DRB1 alleles showing the most associated TCRs and HLA-C alleles showing the fewest.

The specimen was PBMCs. The chain is made from TRBV7-9 and TRBJ1-1; a confident D gene designation cannot be given. This TCR came from an older woman in good health and CMV-seropositive. The CDR3 reads as follows: CASSIRSFSGEAFF. Here is the DNA: TGTGCCAGCAGCATCCGAAGCTTTTCGGGGGAAGCTTTCTTT.